This TCR beta chain was captured in a study of blood T cell repertoires in COVID-19. Germline CDR1 and CDR2: SNHLY and FYNNEI. V was clipped by 8 bases and J by 7 bases, with 18 bases between them. The CDR3 consists of 13 residues. In the authors' workflow: Amplified reference gene primers provided the basis for estimating nucleated cell counts. Clones were sequenced by immunoSEQ multiplex PCR, and TCRdb holds only the in-frame ones, with some missing. V and J calls and clone size are as listed in that table; D and trimming were resolved from the DNA. The table records about 220,000 clones, 80% of them present only once.

V is TRBV2 and J is TRBJ2-7, with D hard to call. This receptor was obtained from an older woman with acute or convalescent COVID-19. The sample consisted of peripheral blood. CDR3 sequence: CASAVLSLGEQYV. CDR3 nucleotide sequence: TGTGCCAGCGCGGTTTTGAGTCTCGGAGAGCAGTACGTC.